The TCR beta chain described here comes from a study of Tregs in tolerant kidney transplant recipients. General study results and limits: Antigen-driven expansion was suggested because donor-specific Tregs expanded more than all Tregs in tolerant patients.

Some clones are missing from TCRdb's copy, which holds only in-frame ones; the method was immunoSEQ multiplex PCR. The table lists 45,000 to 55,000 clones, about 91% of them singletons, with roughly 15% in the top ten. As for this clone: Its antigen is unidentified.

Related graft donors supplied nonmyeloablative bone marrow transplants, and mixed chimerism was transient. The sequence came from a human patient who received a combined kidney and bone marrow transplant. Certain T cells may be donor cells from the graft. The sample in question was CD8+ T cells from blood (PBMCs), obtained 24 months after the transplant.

CDR3 coding DNA: TGTGCCAGTAGTATGGGAGAGGTTACTGAAGCTTTCTTT. Protein: CASSMGEVTEAFF. The V call is TRBV19, the J call TRBJ1-1; D gene unclear. The CDR3 is made up of 13 amino acids. The germline CDR1 and CDR2 sequences are LNHDA and SQIVND (reference sequence). Trimming shortened V by 3 bases and J by 5 bases, and 10 bases separated the two germline ends.